The clone carrying this T cell receptor (beta chain) was seen at least ten times. Regions amplified from RNA transcripts were the TCR beta CDR3 regions. During a first-round RT-PCR of the TCR CDR3, the HTBI primer set was used. One entry per CDR3 protein, called by TCRdb with MiXCR from the multiplex PCR reads. Of around 450,000 distinct CDR3 sequences listed, around 14% are singletons. The record originates from a study of T cells in Graves' hyperthyroidism and ophthalmopathy. The receptor's source is a young woman with Graves' hyperthyroidism. Sequencing was performed on blood.

The CDR3 DNA sequence: TGTGCCAGCAGTTTAATATTTACAGATACGCAGTATTTT. This gives the protein CASSLIFTDTQYF. The rearrangement links TRBV27 to TRBJ2-3; no definite D call. The CDR3 is 13 amino acids. V lost 2 bases and J 3 bases, leaving 6 bases between the germline ends. CDR1 is MNHEY, CDR2 SMNVEV, per germline (reference sequence).